These T cell receptor beta chains were read from a single sample in a study of T cells in Graves' hyperthyroidism and ophthalmopathy. TCRdb reprocessed the multiplex PCR reads with MiXCR, giving one entry per CDR3 protein. The sample records over 350,000 distinct CDR3 sequences, less than 20% being singletons. Sample: blood. The receptors originated from a man between 18 and 35 years old with Graves' ophthalmopathy. The CDR3 runs from the conserved cysteine through the conserved F or W. D genes are given only for firm matches. Some rows mark clone size as missing; the rest say once, few, many or name a class of expanded clone.

TRBJ1-3 . TRBV6-2/TRBV6-3 . CASRPGQASGNTIYF TGTGCCAGCAGGCCGGGACAAGCCTCTGGAAACACCATATATTTT
TRBJ1-5 TRBD1 TRBV5-1 many CASSWDSNQPQHF TGTGCCAGCAGTTGGGACAGTAATCAGCCCCAGCATTTT
TRBJ1-2 TRBD1 TRBV2 many CASSSGQGTDGYTF TGTGCCAGCAGTTCGGGACAGGGGACTGATGGCTACACCTTC
TRBJ1-6 TRBD1 TRBV11-3 . CASSPGDSLGPKLITPLHF TGTGCCAGCAGCCCCGGGGACAGCCTAGGCCCGAAACTAATCACGCCCCTCCACTTT
TRBJ1-3 . TRBV7-9 many CASSLWDLSTGNTIYF TGTGCCAGCAGCTTATGGGACCTCTCGACGGGAAACACCATATATTTT
TRBJ1-2 TRBD1 TRBV7-9 few CASSSGTGGVGYTF TGTGCCAGCAGTTCCGGGACAGGGGGCGTAGGCTACACCTTC
TRBJ2-5 TRBD1 TRBV6-1 . CASSHGTEQETQYF TGTGCCAGCAGTCACGGGACAGAACAAGAGACCCAGTACTTC
TRBJ2-2 . TRBV5-1 . CASSFTYNANTGELFF TGCGCCAGCAGCTTCACTTACAACGCGAACACCGGGGAGCTGTTTTTT
TRBJ2-3 . TRBV3-1 many CASSQEATAGPTDTQYF TGTGCCAGCAGCCAAGAAGCAACGGCAGGACCCACAGATACGCAGTATTTT
TRBJ1-2 . TRBV20-1 many CSASTGQGGYTF TGCAGTGCTAGTACAGGCCAGGGTGGCTACACCTTC
TRBJ1-2 . TRBV2 many CASSEASRRMPVEGYTF TGTGCCAGCAGTGAAGCCAGCAGAAGAATGCCCGTCGAGGGCTACACCTTC
TRBJ2-1 . TRBV15 . CATSRASSYNEQFF TGTGCCACCAGCAGGGCCAGCTCCTACAATGAGCAGTTCTTC
TRBJ2-7 . TRBV28 many CASSRPGTGEQYF TGTGCCAGCAGCAGACCTGGGACCGGGGAGCAGTACTTC
TRBJ2-7 . TRBV11-2 many CASSFPRGAPSEQYF TGTGCCAGCAGCTTCCCCCGGGGGGCCCCCAGTGAGCAGTACTTC
TRBJ2-1 . TRBV7-9 many CASSLRQGSSNEQFF TGTGCCAGCAGCTTACGGCAGGGATCGTCCAATGAGCAGTTCTTC
TRBJ1-3 . TRBV6-1 . CASKTSGSSGNTIYF TGTGCCAGCAAAACATCAGGGAGCTCTGGAAACACCATATATTTT
TRBJ2-5 TRBD1 TRBV19 . CASTGQGSPETQYF TGTGCCAGTACCGGACAGGGGTCTCCAGAGACCCAGTACTTC
TRBJ2-5 TRBD1 TRBV20-1 many CSAGRDRVSETQYF TGCAGTGCTGGGAGGGACAGGGTCAGCGAGACCCAGTACTTC
TRBJ2-4 . TRBV7-9 many CATERGVRGSNIQYF TGTGCCACCGAACGAGGGGTTAGGGGGAGTAACATTCAGTACTTC
TRBJ2-5 . TRBV4-1 . CASSQEGSRETQYF TGCGCCAGCAGCCAAGAAGGCTCTCGGGAGACCCAGTACTTC
TRBJ2-7 . TRBV19 . CASSITPTEQYF TGTGCCAGTAGTATCACACCGACGGAGCAGTACTTC
TRBJ2-7 . TRBV2 many CASKTTYYEQYF TGTGCCAGCAAGACAACCTACTACGAGCAGTACTTC
TRBJ2-5 TRBD2 TRBV18 . CASSPGRGTQETQYF TGTGCCAGCTCACCAGGGCGGGGGACTCAAGAGACCCAGTACTTC
TRBJ1-3 . TRBV20-1 . CSARGLPDGGNTIYF TGCAGTGCTAGGGGGCTCCCCGACGGTGGAAACACCATATATTTT
TRBJ2-3 TRBD1 TRBV2 . CASSTGQGWGGASTDTQYF TGTGCCAGCAGTACAGGACAGGGTTGGGGCGGGGCTAGCACAGATACGCAGTATTTT
TRBJ2-7 . TRBV7-9 . CASSLEGLKRNEQYF TGTGCCAGCAGCTTAGAGGGCCTTAAGAGGAACGAGCAGTACTTC
TRBJ2-3 TRBD2 TRBV3-1 many CASSQLRGAGDTQYF TGTGCCAGCAGCCAATTGCGGGGGGCAGGAGATACGCAGTATTTT
TRBJ1-2 . TRBV7-8 many CASSLGRRGAGYGYTF TGTGCCAGCAGCTTAGGACGGAGGGGCGCAGGCTATGGCTACACCTTC
TRBJ2-7 . TRBV6-2/TRBV6-3 many CASSYVQGLYEQYF TGTGCCAGCAGTTACGTTCAGGGTCTCTACGAGCAGTACTTC
TRBJ1-5 . TRBV28 once CASSPGTSNQPQHF TGTGCCAGCTCACCAGGGACCAGCAATCAGCCCCAGCATTTT
TRBJ1-2 TRBD1 TRBV5-1 many CASSAGQGYYGYTF TGCGCCAGCAGCGCGGGACAGGGATACTATGGCTACACCTTC
TRBJ1-1 . TRBV20-1 many CSAVRGNTEAFF TGCAGTGCTGTCAGGGGGAACACTGAAGCTTTCTTT
TRBJ1-1 . TRBV19 few CASSILTPTEAFF TGTGCCAGTAGTATTCTGACCCCGACGGAAGCTTTCTTT
TRBJ1-6 TRBD1 TRBV5-1 . CASSLDRGRRYNSPLHF TGCGCCAGCAGCTTGGACAGGGGGCGCAGGTATAATTCACCCCTCCACTTT
TRBJ2-3 . TRBV7-6 . CASSPEGGVADTQYF TGTGCCAGCAGCCCAGAGGGCGGGGTGGCAGATACGCAGTATTTT
TRBJ1-4 . TRBV2 many CASSEALGGAYEKLFF TGTGCCAGCAGTGAAGCTCTGGGGGGCGCATATGAAAAACTGTTTTTT
TRBJ1-4 TRBD1 TRBV11-2 many CASSSGQGRTGEKLFF TGTGCCAGCAGCTCGGGACAGGGGCGAACAGGGGAAAAACTGTTTTTT
TRBJ2-7 . TRBV18 many CASSPSGTPTYEQYF TGTGCCAGCTCACCATCCGGGACACCTACCTACGAGCAGTACTTC
TRBJ2-6 . TRBV28 few CASSLKSGANVLTF TGTGCCAGCAGTTTAAAATCCGGGGCCAACGTCCTGACTTTC
TRBJ2-5 TRBD1 TRBV15 . CATRTGGGGQETQYF TGTGCCACCAGGACAGGGGGCGGAGGGCAAGAGACCCAGTACTTC
TRBJ1-1 . TRBV20-1 . CSAPLDRSNTEAFF TGCAGTGCCCCACTGGACAGATCCAACACTGAAGCTTTCTTT
TRBJ1-2 . TRBV6-2/TRBV6-3 few CASSSTATYGYTF TGTGCCAGCAGTTCGACAGCAACCTATGGCTACACCTTC
TRBJ1-1 . TRBV5-6 many CASRYAGTAEQLAFF TGTGCCAGCAGGTACGCCGGGACGGCGGAACAGTTGGCTTTCTTT